The clone carrying this TCR beta chain turned up a few times. The antigen remains undetermined. The data derive from a study of radiotherapy plus CTLA-4 blockade in lung cancer. Study-level background: Of all patients, around 18% responded objectively and roughly 31% showed disease control. Findings and limits, study-wide: Reports identified early blood T cell clone dynamics, with interferon-beta, as the best response predictor. TCR clones from tumors expanded in blood after radiotherapy plus ipilimumab.

CDR3 length: 13 residues. V was shortened by 4 bases and J by 2 bases, with 9 bases between the two germline ends. Germline CDR1 reads SGHNT; CDR2 reads YYREEE (reference sequence). Each patient with chemo-refractory metastatic non-small-cell lung cancer was treated with focal radiation plus CTLA-4 blockade using ipilimumab. Some clones are missing from TCRdb's copy, which holds only in-frame ones; the method was immunoSEQ multiplex PCR. This sample has tens of thousands of clones, with around 84% found just once. The source material was peripheral blood, sampled from a patient treated with radiotherapy plus ipilimumab. This rearrangement joins TRBV5-4 to TRBJ1-1, with D unclear. This TCR derives from a human donor with non-small cell lung cancer who had stable disease on radiotherapy plus ipilimumab. The CDR3 here is CASSRTINTEAFF. CDR3 coding DNA: TGTGCCAGCAGCCGGACGATAAACACTGAAGCTTTCTTT.